The T cell receptor (beta chain) under discussion was sequenced for a study of regulatory T cells in long-lasting Graves disease. The V gene's germline CDR1 is SNHLY and CDR2 FYNNEI. Trimming pared 1 base from V and 5 bases from J, leaving 14 bases between. This CDR3 has 15 residues. Construction of TCR beta libraries relied on iRepertoire HTBI primers and on Arm-PCR targeting CDR3 regions. TCRdb reprocessed the multiplex PCR reads with MiXCR, giving one entry per CDR3 protein. The sample has just over 600,000 distinct CDR3 sequences, roughly 15% seen once. The time point: newly diagnosed GD, antithyroid drugs for less than 3 months. Generation of the TCR library employed RNA extracted from PBMCs. This sample was also put to use in a study of T cells in Graves' hyperthyroidism and ophthalmopathy.

The V call is TRBV2, the J call TRBJ1-2, with D possibly being TRBD1 (6 bases). Material: peripheral blood mononuclear cells (PBMCs), obtained at new diagnosis, from a patient treated with antithyroid drugs. The sequence came from a woman in her thirties with Graves disease. The CDR3 spells CASSEVTGIVYGYTF. The CDR3 bases are TGTGCCAGCAGTGAAGTAACAGGGATTGTTTATGGCTACACCTTC.